The clone carrying this TCR beta chain was detected ten times or more. This beta chain was picked up by a library intended for alpha chains and is off target, so its count carries little meaning. This entry belongs to a study of spatial heterogeneity in lung cancer. As to time point: sample taken at primary tumor resection. TCRs were sequenced from unsorted whole RNA of tumor, nontumor lung or PBMC. Germline-derived CDR1 and CDR2 are KGHDR and SFDVKD. This CDR3 region has 16 residues. The V gene end was trimmed by 4 bases and the J gene end by 7 bases; junction bases not matched to a gene: 5. TCR cDNA molecules were tagged individually, and each one carried a unique molecular identifier. One entry per CDR3 protein, called by TCRdb with MiXCR from the 5' RACE reads. The profile shows some 16,000 distinct CDR3 sequences, 3% to 4.5% of them singletons.

The starting material was normal lung tissue next to the tumor, obtained at surgery. This receptor was identified in a male donor with early-stage non-small cell lung cancer. The chain links TRBV24-1 to TRBJ2-1, with TRBD2 matching 14 bases. The CDR3 protein is CATSDQTSGRGNEQFF. As DNA, the CDR3 is TGTGCCACCAGTGACCAGACTAGCGGGAGGGGGAATGAGCAGTTCTTC.